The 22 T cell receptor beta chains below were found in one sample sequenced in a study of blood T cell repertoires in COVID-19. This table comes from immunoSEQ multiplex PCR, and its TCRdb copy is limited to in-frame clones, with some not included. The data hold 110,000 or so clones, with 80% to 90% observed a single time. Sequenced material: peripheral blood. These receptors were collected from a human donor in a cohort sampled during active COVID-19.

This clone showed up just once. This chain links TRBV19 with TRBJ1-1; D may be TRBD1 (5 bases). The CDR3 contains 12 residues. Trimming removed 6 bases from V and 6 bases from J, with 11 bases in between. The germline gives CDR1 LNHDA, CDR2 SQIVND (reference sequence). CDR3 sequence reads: CASRWGLAEAFF. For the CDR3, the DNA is TGTGCCAGTAGGTGGGGACTTGCTGAAGCTTTCTTT. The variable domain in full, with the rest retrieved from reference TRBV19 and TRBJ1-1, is DGGITQSPKYLFRKEGQNVTLSCEQNLNHDAMYWYRQDPGQGLRLIYYSQIVNDFQKGDIAEGYSVSREKKESFPLTVTSAQKNPTAFYLCASRWGLAEAFFGQGTRLTVV.

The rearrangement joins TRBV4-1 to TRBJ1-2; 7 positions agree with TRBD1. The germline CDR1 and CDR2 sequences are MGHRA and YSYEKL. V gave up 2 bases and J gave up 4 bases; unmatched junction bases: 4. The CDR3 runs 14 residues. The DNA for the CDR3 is TGCGCCAGCAGCCAACAGGGGGGAAGCTATGGCTACACCTTC. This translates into CASSQQGGSYGYTF.

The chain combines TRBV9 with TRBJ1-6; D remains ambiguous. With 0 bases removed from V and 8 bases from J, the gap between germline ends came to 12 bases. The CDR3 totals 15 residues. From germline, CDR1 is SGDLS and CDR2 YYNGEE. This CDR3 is CASSVAPREDSPLHF. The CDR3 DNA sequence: TGTGCCAGCAGCGTAGCCCCCCGGGAGGATTCACCCCTCCACTTT.

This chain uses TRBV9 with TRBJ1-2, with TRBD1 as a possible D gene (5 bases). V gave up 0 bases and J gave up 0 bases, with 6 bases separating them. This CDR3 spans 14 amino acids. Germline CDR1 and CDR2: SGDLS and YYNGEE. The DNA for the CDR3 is TGTGCCAGCAGCGTAGACAGGTCTAACTATGGCTACACCTTC. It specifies CASSVDRSNYGYTF.

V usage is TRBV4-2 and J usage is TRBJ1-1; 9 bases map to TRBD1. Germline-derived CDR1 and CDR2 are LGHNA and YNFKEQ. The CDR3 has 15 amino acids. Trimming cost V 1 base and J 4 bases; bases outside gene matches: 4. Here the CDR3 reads CASSQVGQGITEAFF. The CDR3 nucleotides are TGTGCCAGCAGCCAAGTGGGACAGGGTATCACTGAAGCTTTCTTT.

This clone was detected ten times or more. CDR3 sequence (DNA): TGTGCCAGCAGCTTAAGCCAGGGGCCCACTGAAGCTTTCTTT. Residues: CASSLSQGPTEAFF. The chain uses TRBV7-2 and TRBJ1-1; TRBD1 is a possible D gene (6 bases). Looked up from germline, CDR1 is SGHTA and CDR2 is FQGNSA. Trimming removed 2 bases from V and 4 bases from J, with 11 bases in between. The CDR3 consists of 14 residues.

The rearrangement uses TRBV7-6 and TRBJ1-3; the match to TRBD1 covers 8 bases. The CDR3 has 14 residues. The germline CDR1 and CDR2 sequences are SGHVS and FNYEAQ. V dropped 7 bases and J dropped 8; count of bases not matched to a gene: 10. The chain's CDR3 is CASNRGQGIDTIYF. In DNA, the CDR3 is TGTGCCAGCAACAGAGGACAGGGAATAGACACCATATATTTT.

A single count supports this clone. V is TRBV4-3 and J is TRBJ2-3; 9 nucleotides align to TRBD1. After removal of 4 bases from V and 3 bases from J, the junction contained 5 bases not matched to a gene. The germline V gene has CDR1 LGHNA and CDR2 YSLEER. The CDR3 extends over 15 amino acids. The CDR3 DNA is TGCGCCAGCAGCCTTGGACAGGGGAGGACAGATACGCAGTATTTT. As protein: CASSLGQGRTDTQYF.

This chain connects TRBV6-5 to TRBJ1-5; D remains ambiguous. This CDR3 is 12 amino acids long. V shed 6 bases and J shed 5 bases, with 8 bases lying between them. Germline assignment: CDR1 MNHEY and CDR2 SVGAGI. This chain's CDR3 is CASRRKDQPQHF. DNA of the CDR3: TGTGCCAGCAGGAGAAAAGATCAGCCCCAGCATTTT.

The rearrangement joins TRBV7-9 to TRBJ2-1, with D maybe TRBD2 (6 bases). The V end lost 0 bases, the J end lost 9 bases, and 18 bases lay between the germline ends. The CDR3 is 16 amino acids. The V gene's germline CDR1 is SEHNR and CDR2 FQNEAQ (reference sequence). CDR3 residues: CASSLAGGPRLAEQFF. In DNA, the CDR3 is TGTGCCAGCAGCTTAGCCGGGGGACCGCGTCTCGCTGAGCAGTTCTTC.

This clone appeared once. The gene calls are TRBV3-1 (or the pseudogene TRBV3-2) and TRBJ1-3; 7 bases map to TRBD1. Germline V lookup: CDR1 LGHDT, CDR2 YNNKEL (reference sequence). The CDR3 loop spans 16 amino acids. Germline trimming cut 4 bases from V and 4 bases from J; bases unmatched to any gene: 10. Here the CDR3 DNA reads TGTGCCAGCAGCCGCATAACAGGGGATACCGGAAACACCATATATTTT. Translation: CASSRITGDTGNTIYF.

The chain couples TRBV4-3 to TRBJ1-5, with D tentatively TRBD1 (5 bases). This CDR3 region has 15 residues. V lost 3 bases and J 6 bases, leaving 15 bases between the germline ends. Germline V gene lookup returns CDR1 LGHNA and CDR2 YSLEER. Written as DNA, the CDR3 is TGCGCCAGCAGCCAGGCAGTAAGGGGCGGTCAGCCCCAGCATTTT. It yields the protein CASSQAVRGGQPQHF.

The CDR3 region is CASSPSQAGWEKLFF. CDR3 sequence (DNA): TGTGCCAGCAGCCCCAGCCAGGCCGGCTGGGAAAAACTGTTTTTT. The chain employs TRBV6-5 and TRBJ1-4; D is uncertain. The germline gives CDR1 MNHEY, CDR2 SVGAGI. This CDR3 comprises 15 residues. The V gene lost 6 bases and the J gene lost 8 bases, with 19 bases spanning the gap.

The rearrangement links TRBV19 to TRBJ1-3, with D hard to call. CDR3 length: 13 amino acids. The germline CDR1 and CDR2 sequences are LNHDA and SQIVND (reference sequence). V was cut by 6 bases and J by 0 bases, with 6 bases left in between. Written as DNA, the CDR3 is TGTGCCAGTAGCGAGATCTCTGGAAACACCATATATTTT. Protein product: CASSEISGNTIYF. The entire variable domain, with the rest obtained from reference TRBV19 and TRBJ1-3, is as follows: DGGITQSPKYLFRKEGQNVTLSCEQNLNHDAMYWYRQDPGQGLRLIYYSQIVNDFQKGDIAEGYSVSREKKESFPLTVTSAQKNPTAFYLCASSEISGNTIYFGEGSWLTVV.

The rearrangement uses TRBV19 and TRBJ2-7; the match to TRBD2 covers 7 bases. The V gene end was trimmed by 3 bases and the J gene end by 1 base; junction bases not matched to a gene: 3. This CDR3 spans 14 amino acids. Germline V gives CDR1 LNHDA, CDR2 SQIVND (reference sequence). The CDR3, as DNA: TGTGCCAGTAGTATCGGCGGGAGATCCTACGAGCAGTACTTC. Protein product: CASSIGGRSYEQYF.

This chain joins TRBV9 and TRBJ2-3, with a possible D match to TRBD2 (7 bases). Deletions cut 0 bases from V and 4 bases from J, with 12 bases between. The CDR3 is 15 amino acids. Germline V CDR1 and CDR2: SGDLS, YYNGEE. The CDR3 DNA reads TGTGCCAGCAGCGTAGAGGGGGGGGCCCCAGATACGCAGTATTTT. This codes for CASSVEGGAPDTQYF.

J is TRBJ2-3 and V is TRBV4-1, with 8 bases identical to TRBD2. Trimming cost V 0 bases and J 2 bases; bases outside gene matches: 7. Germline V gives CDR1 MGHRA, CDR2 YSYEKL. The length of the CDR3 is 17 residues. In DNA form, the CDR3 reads TGCGCCAGCAGCCAAGACCGAACGGGGGGGATCACAGATACGCAGTATTTT. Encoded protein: CASSQDRTGGITDTQYF.

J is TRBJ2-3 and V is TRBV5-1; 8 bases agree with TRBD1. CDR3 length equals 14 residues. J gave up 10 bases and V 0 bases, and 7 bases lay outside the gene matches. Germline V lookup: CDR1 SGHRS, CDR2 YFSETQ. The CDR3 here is CASSLGGQGFSQYF. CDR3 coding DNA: TGCGCCAGCAGCTTGGGCGGACAGGGCTTTTCGCAGTATTTT.

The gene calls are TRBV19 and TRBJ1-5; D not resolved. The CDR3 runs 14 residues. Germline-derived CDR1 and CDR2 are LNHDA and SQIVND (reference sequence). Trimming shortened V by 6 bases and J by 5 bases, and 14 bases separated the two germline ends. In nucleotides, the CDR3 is TGTGCCAGTAGGCCCGCAAGGGAGGATCAGCCCCAGCATTTT. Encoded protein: CASRPAREDQPQHF.

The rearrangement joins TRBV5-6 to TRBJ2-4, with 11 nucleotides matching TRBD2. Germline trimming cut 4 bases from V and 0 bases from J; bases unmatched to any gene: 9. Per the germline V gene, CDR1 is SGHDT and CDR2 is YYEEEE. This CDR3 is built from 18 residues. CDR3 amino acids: CASSLGTSGAIAKNIQYF. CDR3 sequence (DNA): TGTGCCAGCAGCCTCGGGACTAGCGGTGCAATAGCCAAAAACATTCAGTACTTC.

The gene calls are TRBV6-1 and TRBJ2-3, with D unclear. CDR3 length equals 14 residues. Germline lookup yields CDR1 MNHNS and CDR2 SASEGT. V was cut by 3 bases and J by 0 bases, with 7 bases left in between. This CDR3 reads CASSDNWSTDTQYF. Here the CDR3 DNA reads TGTGCCAGCAGTGACAACTGGAGCACAGATACGCAGTATTTT.

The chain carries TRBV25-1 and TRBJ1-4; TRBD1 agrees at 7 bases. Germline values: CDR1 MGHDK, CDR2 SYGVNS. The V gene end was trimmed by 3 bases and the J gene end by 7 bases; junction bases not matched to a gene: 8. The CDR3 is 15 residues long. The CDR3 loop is CASSELRQGVEKLFF. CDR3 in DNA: TGTGCCAGCAGTGAGTTGCGACAGGGCGTTGAAAAACTGTTTTTT. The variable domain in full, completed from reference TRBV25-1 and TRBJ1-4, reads EADIYQTPRYLVIGTGKKITLECSQTMGHDKMYWYQQDPGMELHLIHYSYGVNSTEKGDLSSESTVSRIRTEHFPLTLESARPSHTSQYLCASSELRQGVEKLFFGSGTQLSVL.